This T cell receptor beta chain is from a study of blood T cell repertoires in COVID-19. Study details: The samples span acute and convalescent COVID-19 from the United States, Italy and Spain.

The CDR3 has 15 residues. CDR1 and CDR2 (germline): MDHEN, SYDVKM. V shed 6 bases and J 0 bases; nucleotides not matched to a gene: 8. Libraries were prepared by immunoSEQ multiplex PCR; TCRdb keeps only in-frame clonotypes and omits some of them. The sample shows over 30,000 clones, around 86% of them seen only once. Sequenced input: peripheral blood. The chain recombines TRBV28 with TRBJ2-7; 7 bases line up with TRBD2. The sequence came from a man of 80 years or more with active COVID-19. In DNA form, the CDR3 reads TGTGCCAGCAGGGCAAGCGGGAAAAGCTCCTACGAGCAGTACTTC. It yields the protein CASRASGKSSYEQYF. The full variable domain, its missing parts supplied by reference TRBV28 and TRBJ2-7, is DVKVTQSSRYLVKRTGEKVFLECVQDMDHENMFWYRQDPGLGLRLIYFSYDVKMKEKGDIPEGYSVSREKKERFSLILESASTNQTSMYLCASRASGKSSYEQYFGPGTRLTVT.